One sample yielded the 13 T cell receptor beta chains listed below, sequenced in a study of control samples from healthy donors and cancer patients. Produced via immunoSEQ multiplex PCR; TCRdb's table is partial and in-frame only. Counted here are roughly 80,000 clones, around nine tenths occurring once; the ten biggest clones make up more than 5.5%. Sequenced sample: blood. The receptors were gathered from a woman between 50 and 59 years old in good health.

The chain is built from TRBV6-1 and TRBJ2-7, with no clear D. The CDR3 is 13 residues long. V shed 2 bases and J shed 4 bases, with 9 bases lying between them. CDR1 and CDR2 (germline): MNHNS, SASEGT. The CDR3, as DNA: TGTGCCAGCAGTGAATCCTTGGGTTACGAGCAGTACTTC. Amino acid sequence: CASSESLGYEQYF.

The V and J genes are TRBV6-6 and TRBJ1-3; no definite D call. Deletions cut 4 bases from V and 3 bases from J, with 4 bases between. CDR3 length equals 12 residues. Germline V CDR1 and CDR2: MNHNY, SVGAGI (reference sequence). The CDR3 region is CASSSGGNTIYF. For the CDR3, the DNA is TGTGCCAGCAGTTCCGGTGGAAACACCATATATTTT.

The chain joins TRBV5-1 to TRBJ2-7; maybe TRBD1 (5 bases). Between the trimmed V and J ends, which lost 4 bases and 2 bases, there was a span of 7 bases. The V gene's germline CDR1 is SGHRS and CDR2 YFSETQ. The CDR3 has 12 residues. The CDR3 region has the DNA TGCGCCAGCAGCGAAGGGGCCTACGAGCAGTACTTC. It specifies CASSEGAYEQYF.

The genes are TRBV9 and TRBJ1-2; D ambiguous. V was pared by 7 bases and J by 4 bases, with 8 bases between. Germline V gives CDR1 SGDLS, CDR2 YYNGEE. The CDR3 has 11 residues. The CDR3 reads CASRSGYGYTF. The CDR3 DNA reads TGTGCCAGCCGGTCCGGCTATGGCTACACCTTC. The whole variable domain, remainder taken from reference TRBV9 and TRBJ1-2, is DSGVTQTPKHLITATGQRVTLRCSPRSGDLSVYWYQQSLDQGLQFLIQYYNGEERAKGNILERFSAQQFPDLHSELNLSSLELGDSALYFCASRSGYGYTFGSGTRLTVV.

The chain employs TRBV10-3 and TRBJ1-1; D is unclear. CDR1 is ENHRY and CDR2 is SYGVKD in the germline V gene. This CDR3 is 16 amino acids long. V lost 0 bases, J lost 1 base, and 12 bases lay in between. CDR3 amino acids: CAISESGRTSNTEAFF. In nucleotides, the CDR3 is TGTGCCATCAGTGAGTCGGGGAGGACCTCGAACACTGAAGCTTTCTTT.

V and J are TRBV3-1 (or the pseudogene TRBV3-2) and TRBJ2-5, with unresolved D. The V end was cut by 2 bases, the J end by 4 bases, with 2 bases between. This CDR3 comprises 11 residues. Germline CDR1 is LGHDT and CDR2 is YNNKEL (reference sequence). This chain's CDR3 is CASSQLETQYF. CDR3 DNA sequence: TGTGCCAGCAGCCAATTAGAGACCCAGTACTTC.

The rearrangement links TRBV25-1 to TRBJ2-7, with D unresolved. The CDR3 runs to 15 residues. Trimming removed 6 bases from V and 0 bases from J, with 15 bases in between. Germline V CDR1 and CDR2: MGHDK, SYGVNS. CDR3 region: CASSAPGHSSYEQYF. CDR3 DNA sequence: TGTGCCAGCAGCGCTCCGGGCCATAGCTCCTACGAGCAGTACTTC.

The chain is built from TRBV19 and TRBJ2-3; the D gene could be TRBD1 or TRBD2 (5 bases each). Germline V gene data show CDR1 as LNHDA and CDR2 as SQIVND (reference sequence). There are 15 residues in the CDR3. The germline V and J ends were trimmed by 7 bases and 0 bases, with 14 bases remaining between them. The CDR3 coding sequence is TGTGCCAGTACCGACGGGGACGCTAGCACAGATACGCAGTATTTT. This gives the protein CASTDGDASTDTQYF.

CDR3 amino acids: CASSLLLTDTQYF. The CDR3, as DNA: TGTGCCAGCAGTTTATTACTCACAGATACGCAGTATTTT. The chain recombines TRBV12-3 or TRBV12-4 with TRBJ2-3; D is unresolved. This CDR3 comprises 13 residues. Trimming shortened V by 2 bases and J by 2 bases, and 5 bases separated the two germline ends.

V and J are TRBV5-1 and TRBJ1-1; 9 positions match TRBD1. The CDR3 extends over 17 amino acids. The V segment lost 4 bases and the J segment 0 bases; nucleotides outside the gene matches: 10. Per the germline V gene, CDR1 is SGHRS and CDR2 is YFSETQ. CDR3 amino acids: CASSLGQGSRMNTEAFF. The CDR3 coding sequence is TGCGCCAGCAGCCTAGGACAGGGGAGTCGAATGAACACTGAAGCTTTCTTT.

The V and J genes are TRBV19 and TRBJ2-1; a possible D gene is TRBD1 (6 bases). V gave up 1 base and J gave up 8 bases, with 12 bases separating them. CDR1 is LNHDA, CDR2 SQIVND, per germline (reference sequence). The CDR3 loop spans 14 amino acids. In DNA form, the CDR3 reads TGTGCCAGTAGTATAGGTGGGTACAGGGATGAGCAGTTCTTC. Amino acid sequence: CASSIGGYRDEQFF.

The chain couples TRBV19 to TRBJ1-1, with D perhaps TRBD1 (6 bases). Germline-derived CDR1 and CDR2 are LNHDA and SQIVND (reference sequence). The CDR3 is 14 amino acids. Trimming left V 5 bases short and J 4 bases short, with 14 bases between. The DNA of the CDR3 is TGTGCCAGTAGTTCAAAGGGGGGGACCACTGAAGCTTTCTTT. This gives the protein CASSSKGGTTEAFF. The full variable domain, with the rest looked up from reference TRBV19 and TRBJ1-1, is DGGITQSPKYLFRKEGQNVTLSCEQNLNHDAMYWYRQDPGQGLRLIYYSQIVNDFQKGDIAEGYSVSREKKESFPLTVTSAQKNPTAFYLCASSSKGGTTEAFFGQGTRLTVV.

The chain recombines TRBV5-1 with TRBJ1-1; D is ambiguous. Per germline, CDR1 SGHRS and CDR2 YFSETQ. The V end lost 1 base, the J end lost 5 bases, and 12 bases lay between the germline ends. This CDR3 comprises 14 residues. CDR3 in amino acids: CASSLSASGTEAFF. In DNA form, the CDR3 reads TGCGCCAGCAGCTTGTCGGCTAGTGGGACTGAAGCTTTCTTT.